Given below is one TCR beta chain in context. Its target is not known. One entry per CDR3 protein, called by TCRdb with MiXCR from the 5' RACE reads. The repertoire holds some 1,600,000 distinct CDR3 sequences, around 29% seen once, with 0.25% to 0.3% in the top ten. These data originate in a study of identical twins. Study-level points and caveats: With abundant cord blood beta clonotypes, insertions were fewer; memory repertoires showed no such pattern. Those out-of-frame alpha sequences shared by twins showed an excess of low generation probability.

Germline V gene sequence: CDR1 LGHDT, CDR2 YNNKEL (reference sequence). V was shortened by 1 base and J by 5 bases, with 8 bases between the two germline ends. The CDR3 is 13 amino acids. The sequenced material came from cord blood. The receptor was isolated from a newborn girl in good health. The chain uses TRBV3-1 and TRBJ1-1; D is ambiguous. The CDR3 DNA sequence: TGTGCCAGCAGCCAAGTAGCCAGGACTGAAGCTTTCTTT. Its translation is CASSQVARTEAFF.